This section outlines one TCR beta chain sequence together with its context. These data come from a study of identical twins. V shed 5 bases, J shed 5 bases, and the junction held 10 bases outside the gene matches. CDR1 is MGHRA, CDR2 YSYEKL, per germline. The CDR3 totals 16 residues. TCRdb called the 5' RACE reads again in MiXCR, with one record for every CDR3 protein. The sample has some 300,000 distinct CDR3 sequences; 10% to 15% are singletons. These sequences were also reported in another study, on yellow fever vaccine responses in identical twins.

This clonotype originated in a woman in her late teens or twenties in good health. Sequenced: CD8+ T cells sorted from blood. V is TRBV4-1 and J is TRBJ2-2; TRBD1 aligns across 8 bases. In nucleotides, the CDR3 is TGCGCCAGCAGCGTTAAAATGGACAGGGAAACCGGGGAGCTGTTTTTT. Translated, it gives CASSVKMDRETGELFF.